These 22 T cell receptor beta chains were sequenced from one sample in a study of T-cell reconstitution after alpha-beta-depleted transplantation in children (dated by TCRdb to 2016 to 2017). The treatment or condition label here, explained by the study, means: allogeneic hematopoietic cell transplantation with graft depleted of TCRalphabeta T cells and CD19 B cells. Libraries came from PCR. The instrument given in TCRdb is Illumina HiSeq 2500. Molecular barcoding was employed in the preparation of TCR libraries, with unique molecular identifiers being used to normalize TCRbeta repertoire quantification. Clones were called with MiXCR by TCRdb after fastp trimmed the public reads at Q25, and only in-frame beta chains were retained. Every CDR3 protein is listed once, alongside the most common genes and DNA of its rows. Recorded for this sample are about 400,000 distinct CDR3 sequences; roughly 17% of them occurred a single time. The ten largest clonotypes hold under 30% of the sample.

The sequenced sample was PBMCs, mostly from graft donor cells, obtained 360 days after TCRalphabeta/CD19-depleted stem cell transplant. These receptors all come from a boy younger than two who had a stem cell transplant for Wiskott-Aldrich syndrome, so the T cells may come from the graft donor.

This clonotype showed up just a few times. The V and J genes are TRBV7-2 and TRBJ1-5, with D unclear. Trimming took off 1 base at V and 6 bases at J, with 13 bases between the two ends. Germline V gives CDR1 SGHTA, CDR2 FQGNSA. The CDR3 extends over 15 amino acids. The CDR3 DNA reads as TGTGCCAGCAGCTTAGTAGGACGTGCGGGTCAGCCCCAGCATTTT. Amino acids: CASSLVGRAGQPQHF.

The count of this clonotype is one. The chain employs TRBV10-3 and TRBJ2-7; TRBD1 is a possible D gene (5 bases). CDR3 length equals 15 residues. Per germline, CDR1 ENHRY and CDR2 SYGVKD. V lost 2 bases and J 0 bases, leaving 11 bases between the germline ends. DNA for the CDR3: TGTGCCATCAGTGAGGGGGTCAGGGACTCCTACGAGCAGTACTTC. It specifies CAISEGVRDSYEQYF.

This clonotype was counted only a few times. V is TRBV5-1 and J is TRBJ2-3; 8 bases fit TRBD2. Trimming at V came to 4 bases and at J to 4 bases, leaving 8 bases not matched to a gene. CDR3 length equals 15 residues. CDR1 and CDR2 (germline): SGHRS, YFSETQ. CDR3 region: CASSQAGVRSDTQYF. CDR3 nucleotide sequence: TGCGCCAGCAGCCAAGCGGGAGTTAGGTCAGATACGCAGTATTTT. The variable domain in full, completed from reference TRBV5-1 and TRBJ2-3, reads KAGVTQTPRYLIKTRGQQVTLSCSPISGHRSVSWYQQTPGQGLQFLFEYFSETQRNKGNFPGRFSGRQFSNSRSEMNVSTLELGDSALYLCASSQAGVRSDTQYFGPGTRLTVL.

This clonotype has just a few counts. The J gene is TRBJ2-1, the V gene TRBV6-5, with unresolved D. Germline CDR1 MNHEY, CDR2 SVGAGI. V lost 6 bases to trimming and J lost 4 bases, with 10 bases between them. The CDR3 loop spans 13 amino acids. The CDR3 loop reads CASRTGLYNEQFF. Written as DNA, the CDR3 is TGTGCCAGCAGGACCGGGCTATACAATGAGCAGTTCTTC.

Only a few counts were recorded for this clonotype. The chain combines TRBV29-1 with TRBJ2-3; perhaps TRBD1 as D (5 bases). This CDR3 comprises 12 residues. CDR1 and CDR2 from the germline V gene are SQVTM and ANQGSEA. The V and J ends lost 4 bases and 6 bases respectively, with 11 bases between them. The CDR3 protein is CSVAQGSDTQYF. CDR3 DNA sequence: TGCAGCGTTGCTCAGGGTTCCGATACGCAGTATTTT.

V and J are TRBV12-3 or TRBV12-4 and TRBJ2-3, with TRBD2 identical over 9 bases. The CDR3 length is 16 residues. V was clipped by 3 bases and J by 1 base; unmatched bases: 5. CDR3 in DNA: TGTGCCAGCAGTTTCGGGGTAGCGGGAGGCACAGATACGCAGTATTTT. Its protein product is CASSFGVAGGTDTQYF.

This clonotype occurred a few times. The chain carries TRBV5-1 and TRBJ1-1, with a weak D call TRBD1 (6 bases). CDR3 length: 17 amino acids. V lost 2 bases to trimming and J lost 0 bases, with 17 bases between them. Germline CDR1 is SGHRS and CDR2 is YFSETQ. The CDR3: CASSFLTGPMLNTEAFF. The CDR3 DNA reads as TGCGCCAGCAGCTTCCTAACAGGGCCGATGCTGAACACTGAAGCTTTCTTT.

This clonotype was counted at least ten times. V and J are TRBV7-9 and TRBJ2-7; 8 bases fit TRBD1. J lost 3 bases, V lost 6 bases, and 4 bases had no gene match. CDR3 length equals 13 residues. Germline V gene lookup returns CDR1 SEHNR and CDR2 FQNEAQ (reference sequence). This CDR3 reads CASRMTGVYEQYF. The CDR3 coding sequence is TGTGCCAGCAGGATGACAGGGGTCTACGAGCAGTACTTC.

At least ten counts were recorded for this clonotype. The CDR3 sequence: CASSLKTGGNYGYTF. The CDR3 bases are TGTGCCAGCAGCCTAAAGACAGGGGGCAACTATGGCTACACCTTC. The rearrangement joins TRBV7-2 to TRBJ1-2; 10 bases map to TRBD1. The CDR3 has 15 residues. Germline-derived CDR1 and CDR2 are SGHTA and FQGNSA. Germline trimming cut 5 bases from V and 2 bases from J; bases unmatched to any gene: 5.

The chain links TRBV12-3 or TRBV12-4 to TRBJ1-2, with TRBD1 identical over 8 bases. This CDR3 region has 16 residues. With 4 bases clipped from V and 5 bases from J, the junction kept 12 bases outside the gene matches. For the CDR3, the DNA is TGTGCCAGCAGTTCGGGACAGGCCCCTCTTGGGTATGGCTACACCTTC. This codes for CASSSGQAPLGYGYTF.

The rearrangement uses TRBV24-1 and TRBJ2-2, with TRBD2 matching 14 bases. With V trimmed by 3 bases and J by 5 bases, 13 bases remained unmatched. CDR3 length: 20 residues. Germline CDR1 reads KGHDR; CDR2 reads SFDVKD. The CDR3 DNA sequence: TGTGCCACCAGTGATCCCCCTGGCGGGACTAGCGGGAGAAGGACCGGGGAGCTGTTTTTT. Protein: CATSDPPGGTSGRRTGELFF.

This chain uses TRBV2 with TRBJ2-7; D is undetermined. The CDR3 is 14 residues long. Germline values: CDR1 SNHLY, CDR2 FYNNEI. Trimming removed 4 bases at V and 2 bases at J, with 12 bases between. CDR3 amino acids: CASSAGRDPYEQYF. The CDR3 DNA follows: TGTGCCAGCAGTGCCGGCCGAGACCCCTACGAGCAGTACTTC.

V and J are TRBV6-2 or TRBV6-3 and TRBJ2-7, with TRBD2 matching over 11 bases. The CDR3 totals 15 residues. The germline V gene has CDR1 MNHEY and CDR2 SVGEGT. J gave up 2 bases and V 3 bases, and 3 bases lay outside the gene matches. The DNA of the CDR3 is TGTGCCAGCAGTTATACTAGCGGGAGACCCTACGAGCAGTACTTC. It specifies CASSYTSGRPYEQYF.

In DNA, the CDR3 is TGCAGTGCTAGACCGACGCACGGGTCCGATGAGCAGTTCTTC. Translated: CSARPTHGSDEQFF. The chain has TRBV20-1 and TRBJ2-1, with D hard to call. The CDR3 sequence is 14 residues long. The V end was cut by 2 bases, the J end by 8 bases, with 16 bases between. Germline-derived CDR1 and CDR2 are DFQATT and SNEGSKA (reference sequence).

The rearrangement joins TRBV2 to TRBJ2-2; D is unclear. The CDR3 consists of 13 residues. V lost 8 bases to trimming and J lost 6 bases, with 13 bases between them. Germline values: CDR1 SNHLY, CDR2 FYNNEI. The CDR3 coding sequence is TGTGCCAGCTCCTTGGTGCGCTCCGGGGAGCTGTTTTTT. This codes for CASSLVRSGELFF.

The J gene is TRBJ2-7, the V gene TRBV24-1; D uncertain. Germline CDR1 and CDR2: KGHDR and SFDVKD. Trimming left V 0 bases short and J 6 bases short, with 11 bases between. The CDR3 contains 14 residues. Here the CDR3 reads CATSDLPPYSEQYF. DNA for the CDR3: TGTGCCACCAGTGATTTGCCTCCCTATTCCGAGCAGTACTTC.

This clonotype was detected only a few times. The rearrangement links TRBV12-3 or TRBV12-4 to TRBJ2-2; TRBD2 agrees at 13 bases. Trimming took 4 bases from V and 6 from J; bases not matched to a gene: 8. This CDR3 has 17 residues. The CDR3 here is CASSYSPGLAGPGELFF. CDR3 DNA: TGTGCCAGCAGTTACAGCCCGGGACTAGCGGGACCCGGGGAGCTGTTTTTT.

This chain uses TRBV2 with TRBJ2-7; maybe TRBD1 (5 bases). V lost 4 bases and J lost 3, with 13 bases in between. Germline loops: CDR1 SNHLY, CDR2 FYNNEI. This CDR3 has 14 amino acids. The CDR3 spells CASSVGASYYEQYF. The CDR3 DNA reads TGTGCCAGCAGTGTAGGGGCCTCCTACTACGAGCAGTACTTC.

The chain uses TRBV5-1 and TRBJ2-6; the D is unclear. Trimming stripped 1 base from V and 6 bases from J, with 17 bases between. The CDR3 runs to 17 residues. Germline assignment: CDR1 SGHRS and CDR2 YFSETQ. CDR3 nucleotide sequence: TGCGCCAGCAGCTTGTCGTCGGCCATCGTTGAGGCCAACGTCCTGACTTTC. This sequence encodes CASSLSSAIVEANVLTF.

This clonotype appeared a single time. The CDR3 sequence: CASSIMARGEAFF. DNA of the CDR3: TGTGCCAGTAGCATCATGGCCCGTGGTGAAGCTTTCTTT. The rearrangement joins TRBV19 to TRBJ1-1, with D unresolved. This CDR3 has 13 amino acids. CDR1 LNHDA and CDR2 SQIVND come from the germline V gene (reference sequence). The V end was cut by 6 bases, the J end by 7 bases, with 15 bases between.

The chain carries TRBV7-9 and TRBJ2-5, with D possibly being TRBD2 (5 bases). V gave up 5 bases and J gave up 0 bases, with 10 bases separating them. CDR3 length: 14 residues. Germline CDR1 reads SEHNR; CDR2 reads FQNEAQ (reference sequence). This CDR3 is CASSGKRYQETQYF. The CDR3, as DNA: TGTGCCAGCAGCGGGAAGCGGTACCAAGAGACCCAGTACTTC.

In its sample, this clonotype was seen many times. The chain uses TRBV5-6 and TRBJ2-5, with D unresolved. The CDR3 consists of 12 residues. Trimming removed 2 bases from V and 1 base from J, with 3 bases in between. Germline V gene sequence: CDR1 SGHDT, CDR2 YYEEEE. CDR3 in amino acids: CASSFSQETQYF. For the CDR3, the DNA is TGTGCCAGCAGCTTCAGCCAAGAGACCCAGTACTTC.